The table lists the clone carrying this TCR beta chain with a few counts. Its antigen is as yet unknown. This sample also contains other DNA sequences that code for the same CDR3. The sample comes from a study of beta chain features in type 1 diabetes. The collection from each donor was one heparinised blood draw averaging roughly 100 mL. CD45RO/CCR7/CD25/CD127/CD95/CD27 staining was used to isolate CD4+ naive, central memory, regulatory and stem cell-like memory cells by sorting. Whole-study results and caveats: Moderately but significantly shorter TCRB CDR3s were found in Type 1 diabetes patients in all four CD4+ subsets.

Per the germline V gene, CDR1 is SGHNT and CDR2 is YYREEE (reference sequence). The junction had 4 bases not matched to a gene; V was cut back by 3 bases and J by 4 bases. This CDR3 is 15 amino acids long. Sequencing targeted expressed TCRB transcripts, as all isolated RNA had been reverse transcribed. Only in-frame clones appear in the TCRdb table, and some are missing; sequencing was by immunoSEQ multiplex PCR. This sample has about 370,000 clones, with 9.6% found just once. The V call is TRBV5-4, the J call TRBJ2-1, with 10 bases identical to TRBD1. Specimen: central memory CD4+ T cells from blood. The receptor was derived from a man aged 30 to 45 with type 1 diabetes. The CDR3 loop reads CASSSGQGEYNEQFF. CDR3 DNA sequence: TGTGCCAGCAGCTCAGGACAGGGGGAATACAATGAGCAGTTCTTC.